Sequencing of this T cell receptor beta chain was carried out in a study of blood T cell repertoires in COVID-19. Study summary: Spain, Italy and the United States supplied samples that represented acute and convalescent COVID-19. The cDNA or gDNA used as material had been derived from T cells, B-cell-depleted T cells, or PBMCs.

The CDR3 consists of 15 residues. V shed 5 bases and J shed 4 bases, with 18 bases lying between them. Germline CDR1 and CDR2: MNHEY and SMNVEV (reference sequence). Original handling: How many nucleated cells were present was estimated from reference gene primer amplification. Libraries were prepared by immunoSEQ multiplex PCR; TCRdb keeps only in-frame clonotypes and omits some of them. The DNA was the basis for D and trimming; V, J and clone size are from that table. The table lists 120,000 to 150,000 clones, around 80% of them singletons. The receptor was isolated from a man aged 55 to 70 with acute or convalescent COVID-19. The chain recombines TRBV27 with TRBJ2-7; D is unresolved. Sequenced: peripheral blood. CDR3 loop: CASSVQQPAPYEQYF. The CDR3 nucleotides read TGTGCCAGCAGTGTACAGCAACCAGCCCCATACGAGCAGTACTTC.